This is a list of T cell receptor beta chains from one sample in a study of blood T cell repertoires in COVID-19. Produced via immunoSEQ multiplex PCR; TCRdb's table is partial and in-frame only. This table holds approximately 90,000 clones, 70% to 90% found once. The sample was peripheral blood. The receptors were sampled from a man aged 45-65 years with acute or convalescent COVID-19. Both conserved end residues are part of each CDR3. Each record gives: J gene, D gene, V gene, clone size, CDR3 DNA, CDR3 protein. The D gene is left open where the match is weak. Not all rows give a size; the values are once, few, many and, for expanded clones, a class.

TRBJ1-3	TRBD1	TRBV5-5	.	TGTGCCAGCAGCTCATACCAGGGGGTTGGTGGAAACACCATATATTTT	CASSSYQGVGGNTIYF
TRBJ1-2	.	TRBV6-2/TRBV6-3	.	TGTGCCAGCAGTTACTCGAATCGGCGGGATGGCTACACCTTC	CASSYSNRRDGYTF
TRBJ2-2	TRBD1	TRBV5-1	.	TGCGCCAGCAGCTTGGGACAGGGTGGCGGGGAGCTGTTTTTT	CASSLGQGGGELFF
TRBJ1-3	.	TRBV29-1	.	TGCAGCGTTGATTGGCAGGGTTGGAACACCATATATTTT	CSVDWQGWNTIYF
TRBJ1-5	.	TRBV13	.	TGTGCCAGCAGCTCATCGACAGCGGGTAGCAATCAGCCCCAGCATTTT	CASSSSTAGSNQPQHF
TRBJ2-2	.	TRBV7-6	.	TGTGCCAGCAGCTTACGTCCGGGACAGAACACCGGGGAGCTGTTTTTT	CASSLRPGQNTGELFF
TRBJ2-5	TRBD2	TRBV19	once	TGTGCCAGTAGTCAACTAGCGGGGGGCCGGGAGACCCAGTACTTC	CASSQLAGGRETQYF
TRBJ2-4	TRBD2	TRBV28	.	TGTGCCAGCAGTTTAGAACTAGCGGGAGGGCCTGAAGGCAAAAACATTCAGTACTTC	CASSLELAGGPEGKNIQYF
TRBJ1-1	TRBD1	TRBV18	.	TGTGCCAGCTCACCACCGCAGGGGGCGGGGTACACTGAAGCTTTCTTT	CASSPPQGAGYTEAFF
TRBJ2-5	TRBD1	TRBV5-1	.	TGCGCCAGCAGCAAAACAACGGGACAGACCCAAGAGACCCAGTACTTC	CASSKTTGQTQETQYF
TRBJ2-7	TRBD2	TRBV6-5	once	TGTGCCAGCAGTTACCGTACGGGAGGGCGCGTCTACGAGCAGTACTTC	CASSYRTGGRVYEQYF
TRBJ2-7	TRBD1	TRBV4-1	few	TGCGCCAGCAGCCTGAGAGGGACAGGGGACTCCTACGAGCAGTACTTC	CASSLRGTGDSYEQYF
TRBJ2-7	.	TRBV6-1	.	TGTGCCAGCAGTGATTCAGGCAGCTCCTACGAGCAGTACTTC	CASSDSGSSYEQYF
TRBJ2-3	TRBD2	TRBV7-9	.	TGTGCCAGCATCGGTGGTAGCGGGACTAGCACAGATACGCAGTATTTT	CASIGGSGTSTDTQYF
TRBJ2-3	TRBD2	TRBV7-2	.	TGTGCCAGCAGCTCAGCAGGTATTCGGGGGGGCCTTCCGGTCCCAGATACGCAGTATTTT	CASSSAGIRGGLPVPDTQYF
TRBJ2-1	TRBD2	TRBV29-1	few	TGCAGCGTTGGAACTAGCGGGAGCCACAATGAGCAGTTCTTC	CSVGTSGSHNEQFF
TRBJ2-2	.	TRBV7-8	.	TGTGCCAGCAGGGAGGGGGCGGGGACCGGGGAGCTGTTTTTT	CASREGAGTGELFF
TRBJ2-7	TRBD2	TRBV11-2	.	TGTGCCAGCAGCAGAGCTTTAGCGGGACCCTACGAGCAGTACTTC	CASSRALAGPYEQYF
TRBJ2-7	.	TRBV10-2	.	TGCGCCAGCATTGCCGACAGCTCCTACGAGCAGTACTTC	CASIADSSYEQYF
TRBJ1-2	TRBD1	TRBV12-3/TRBV12-4	.	TGTGCCAGCAGCCTAGGGGGCTCGGAGGGCTACACCTTC	CASSLGGSEGYTF
TRBJ2-3	TRBD1	TRBV24-1	.	TGTGCCACCAGTGATGACGGGACAGGGATAAATACGCAGTATTTT	CATSDDGTGINTQYF
TRBJ1-5	TRBD1	TRBV18	.	TGTGCCAGCTCACTAACAACACAGGGGTATCAGCCCCAGCATTTT	CASSLTTQGYQPQHF
TRBJ2-4	TRBD2	TRBV10-3	.	TGTGCCATCAGTGAGAACGCGGGGGTGGCCAAAAACATTCAGTACTTC	CAISENAGVAKNIQYF
TRBJ2-7	.	TRBV4-2	few	TGTGCCAGCAGCCAAGATAGGACGACTAGCTCCTACGAGCAGTACTTC	CASSQDRTTSSYEQYF
TRBJ2-2	.	TRBV6-5	.	TGTGCCAGCAGTTACTCATCGGGGGCGAACACCGGGGAGCTGTTTTTT	CASSYSSGANTGELFF
TRBJ2-3	TRBD2	TRBV15	.	TGTGCCACCACCCCGGGCGGGAGGTCAGATACGCAGTATTTT	CATTPGGRSDTQYF
TRBJ2-1	TRBD1	TRBV4-2	.	TGTGCCAGCAGCCAAGGGGACAGGAGTTACAATGAGCAGTTCTTC	CASSQGDRSYNEQFF
TRBJ2-7	.	TRBV5-1	.	TGCGCCAGCAGCTTGGCAGGAACTGCGAGCTCCTACGAGCAGTACTTC	CASSLAGTASSYEQYF
TRBJ1-5	TRBD1	TRBV7-2	.	TGTGCCAGCAGCTTAGGGACAGGGTGGGGTCAGCCCCAGCATTTT	CASSLGTGWGQPQHF
TRBJ2-5	.	TRBV4-1	.	TGCGCCAGCAGCCAAGGCCTAGGGGATGACCAGTACTTC	CASSQGLGDDQYF
TRBJ2-4	TRBD1	TRBV30	.	TGTGCCTGGAGCCCGGGACAGCAAAACATTCAGTACTTC	CAWSPGQQNIQYF
TRBJ2-7	.	TRBV7-6	.	TGTGCCAGCAGCTTAGCGCCGACAGGAACGTACGAGCAGTACTTC	CASSLAPTGTYEQYF
TRBJ1-2	TRBD1	TRBV7-2	many	TGTGCCAGCAGCACCGGGACAGGGAATGGCTACACCTTC	CASSTGTGNGYTF
TRBJ1-2	.	TRBV10-3	.	TGTGCCATCAGTGAGCTTATCAATCAGGGAAGCACCTTC	CAISELINQGSTF
TRBJ2-3	TRBD2	TRBV7-2	once	TGTGCCAGCAGCTCCGAACTAGCGGGGACAGATACGCAGTATTTT	CASSSELAGTDTQYF
TRBJ2-7	.	TRBV28	.	TGTGCCAGCAACCGCGGTTTAGGGACATACGAGCAGTACTTC	CASNRGLGTYEQYF
TRBJ2-3	.	TRBV4-3	once	TGCGCCAGCAGCCAAGAGATGGCTAGCACGACAGATACGCAGTATTTT	CASSQEMASTTDTQYF
TRBJ2-7	.	TRBV24-1	.	TGTGCCACCAGTGATTCAGGCAGGAACTACGAGCAGTACTTC	CATSDSGRNYEQYF
TRBJ2-1	TRBD2	TRBV7-6	once	TGTGCCAGCAGCTTACCTGTAGCGGGGGGGCCCTACAATGAGCAGTTCTTC	CASSLPVAGGPYNEQFF
TRBJ2-7	.	TRBV28	.	TGTGCCAGCGCAACTAATATTAGAGACGGGGAAGCCTACGAGCAGTACTTC	CASATNIRDGEAYEQYF
TRBJ2-2	.	TRBV18	.	TGTGCCAGCTCACCTGGCGCGACGGGATCCACCGGGGAGCTGTTTTTT	CASSPGATGSTGELFF
TRBJ2-7	.	TRBV15	.	TGTGCCACCAGCAGAGACAGCTACAGCTCCTACGAGCAGTACTTC	CATSRDSYSSYEQYF
TRBJ2-4	.	TRBV9	few	TGTGCCAGCAGCGTAGGTGGGGGCTTATCGGACATTCAGTACTTC	CASSVGGGLSDIQYF
TRBJ2-1	TRBD2	TRBV15	.	TGTGCCACCAGCAGAGATCCGGTAGCGGGAGATAATGAGCAGTTCTTC	CATSRDPVAGDNEQFF
TRBJ1-5	TRBD1	TRBV2	once	TGTGCCAGCAGTGGTGCACAGGGGGATCAGCCCCAGCATTTT	CASSGAQGDQPQHF
TRBJ2-3	TRBD2	TRBV7-2	once	TGTGCCAGCAGCTTAGGGGCTAGCGGGGGGCAAGATACGCAGTATTTT	CASSLGASGGQDTQYF
TRBJ2-7	TRBD1	TRBV5-1	.	TGCGCCAGCAGCAGCGACTCCGGGACAGGGCAAGTTAACTTC	CASSSDSGTGQVNF
TRBJ1-1	.	TRBV7-2	.	TGTGCCAGCAGCAAGATGTCCGGGAACACTGAAGCTTTCTTT	CASSKMSGNTEAFF
TRBJ1-2	TRBD1	TRBV5-4	.	TGTGCCAGCAGCTTTACAGACAGGGGGGCTGGCACCTTC	CASSFTDRGAGTF
TRBJ1-6	.	TRBV11-3	.	TGTGCCAGCAGCTTAATAACTGGTTCACCCCTCCACTTT	CASSLITGSPLHF
TRBJ1-6	.	TRBV6-5	.	TGTGCCAGCAGTCCCGGACAGCTTAATTCACCCCTCCACTTT	CASSPGQLNSPLHF
TRBJ2-3	.	TRBV27	once	TGTGCCAGCAGTTTATTGTCGCGGGAAGGCACAGATACGCAGTATTTT	CASSLLSREGTDTQYF
TRBJ1-5	.	TRBV6-2/TRBV6-3	.	TGTGCCAGCAGCCTAAACCTCGGTGCGCACCAGCATTTT	CASSLNLGAHQHF
TRBJ2-3	TRBD2	TRBV7-2	.	TGTGCCAGCAGCTCGCTAGCGGGAGGGACAGATACGCAGTATTTT	CASSSLAGGTDTQYF
TRBJ2-1	TRBD2	TRBV6-2/TRBV6-3	.	TGTGCCAGCAGTACCGAGCGGGAGAGCTCCTACAATGAGCAGTTCTTC	CASSTERESSYNEQFF
TRBJ1-5	TRBD1	TRBV19	.	TGTGCCAGTACCCCAGGGCAGGGGGCCCTATATAGCAATCAGCCCCAGCATTTT	CASTPGQGALYSNQPQHF
TRBJ1-2	.	TRBV4-1	.	TGCGCCAGCAGCCAAGATAGTTGGGGGGGCGCAGATGGCTACACCTTC	CASSQDSWGGADGYTF
TRBJ1-5	.	TRBV29-1	.	TGCAGCGTTGAGGAGGGTCGCAATCAGCCCCAGCATTTT	CSVEEGRNQPQHF
TRBJ1-1	.	TRBV9	.	TGTGCCAGCAGCGTAGCTCCGGGAGACACTGAAGCTTTCTTT	CASSVAPGDTEAFF